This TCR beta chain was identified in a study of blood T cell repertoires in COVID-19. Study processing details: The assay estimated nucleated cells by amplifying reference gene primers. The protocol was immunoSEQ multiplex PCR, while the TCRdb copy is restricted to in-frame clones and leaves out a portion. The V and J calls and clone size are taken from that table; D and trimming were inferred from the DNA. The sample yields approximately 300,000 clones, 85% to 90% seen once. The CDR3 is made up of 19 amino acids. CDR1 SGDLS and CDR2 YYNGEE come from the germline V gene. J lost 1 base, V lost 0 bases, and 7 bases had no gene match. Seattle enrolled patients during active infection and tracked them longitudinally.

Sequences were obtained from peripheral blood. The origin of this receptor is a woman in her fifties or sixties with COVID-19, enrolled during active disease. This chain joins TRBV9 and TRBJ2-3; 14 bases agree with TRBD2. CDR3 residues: CASSVVGTSGRTRTDTQYF. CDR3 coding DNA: TGTGCCAGCAGCGTAGTTGGGACTAGCGGGAGAACACGCACAGATACGCAGTATTTT.